This entry is about one T cell receptor beta chain. This clone has just one count. Its antigen is unknown. The record has no base qualities; no much larger clone is one base away. V gives up 5 bases and J gives up 3 bases, and the segment between their germline ends measures 17 bases. Spanning cysteine to phenylalanine, the CDR3 consists of 15 amino acids. The DNA shown is the 45-base CDR3, in frame from base 1. CDR1 and CDR2 are read off the germline V gene as MDHEN and SYDVKM. The entry originates in a study of blood T cell repertoires in COVID-19 (dated by TCRdb to the early 2020s). Notes on the research overall: Samples from collaborators originated in the United States, Italy and Spain and spanned both the acute and convalescent phases of COVID-19. The prospective study material was composed of cDNA or gDNA derived from T cells, B-cell-depleted T cells, or PBMCs. The dataset comprised deeply sampled blood TCRbeta repertoires from subjects exposed to, actively infected with, or recovered from COVID-19. The repertoires were made available in a free public database intended to serve as a resource for research on the immune response to SARS-CoV-2. The samples were drawn from two sources: the first 160 participants of the ongoing ImmuneRACE study, and 1,000 to 1,500 subjects contributed by 6 global collaborators. A de-identified subject ID, COVID-19 status, age in years and sex were almost always included in the sample metadata. Where available, HLA class I and class II types were obtained from metadata supplied by the sample provider rather than from assay-based typing.

Overall study outcomes, separate from this receptor: Clinical and demographic metadata were provided uncurated, with the amount varying by source and participant.

TCRbeta CDR3 regions were amplified from genomic DNA by means of the immunoSEQ Assay, a bias-controlled multiplex PCR. Concerning the study's data processing: The number of nucleated cells in each sample was estimated by amplification of reference gene primers within the assay. To quantify the absolute abundance of each unique TCRbeta CDR3 rearrangement, sequence reads were collapsed and filtered. For each sample, productive Simpson clonality was calculated as the square root of Simpson's diversity index over productive rearrangements. In its TCRdb copy, this immuneACCESS table keeps in-frame sequences only and misses some clones. Where compared with another copy, unresolved V genes explain less than half of these, and the others have no known cause. Clone size and the V and J calls come from that table; the DNA yielded D and trimming. For this sample the table gives some 96,000 clones, of which less than 90% were detected only once. The ten largest make up roughly 7.3% of the sample.

Collaborating institutions collected whole blood in K2EDTA tubes following their own protocols. Collaborator samples were shipped for TCRbeta analysis as frozen whole blood, isolated PBMCs, or DNA extracted from either sample type. Sequencing input: peripheral blood. The chain links TRBV28 with TRBJ2-7, with a tentative D gene TRBD1 over 5 matching bases. This sequence originates from a man under 40 in a cohort sampled during active COVID-19. This receptor has the CDR3 CASSLRVDNIYEQYF. The base sequence is TGTGCCAGCAGTCTAAGGGTGGACAACATCTACGAGCAGTACTTC.